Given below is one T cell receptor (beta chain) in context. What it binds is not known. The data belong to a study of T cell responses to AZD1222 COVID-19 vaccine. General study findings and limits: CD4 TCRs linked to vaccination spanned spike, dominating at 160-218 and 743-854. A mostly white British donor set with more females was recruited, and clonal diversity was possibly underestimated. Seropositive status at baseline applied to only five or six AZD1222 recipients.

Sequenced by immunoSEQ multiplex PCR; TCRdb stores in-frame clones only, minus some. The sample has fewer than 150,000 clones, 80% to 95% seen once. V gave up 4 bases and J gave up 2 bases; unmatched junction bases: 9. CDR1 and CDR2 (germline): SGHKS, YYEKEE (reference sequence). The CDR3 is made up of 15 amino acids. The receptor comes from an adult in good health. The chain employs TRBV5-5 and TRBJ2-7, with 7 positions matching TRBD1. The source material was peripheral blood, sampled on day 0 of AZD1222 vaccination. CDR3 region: CASSVRQGFAYEQYF. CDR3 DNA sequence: TGTGCCAGCAGCGTAAGACAGGGTTTCGCCTACGAGCAGTACTTC.